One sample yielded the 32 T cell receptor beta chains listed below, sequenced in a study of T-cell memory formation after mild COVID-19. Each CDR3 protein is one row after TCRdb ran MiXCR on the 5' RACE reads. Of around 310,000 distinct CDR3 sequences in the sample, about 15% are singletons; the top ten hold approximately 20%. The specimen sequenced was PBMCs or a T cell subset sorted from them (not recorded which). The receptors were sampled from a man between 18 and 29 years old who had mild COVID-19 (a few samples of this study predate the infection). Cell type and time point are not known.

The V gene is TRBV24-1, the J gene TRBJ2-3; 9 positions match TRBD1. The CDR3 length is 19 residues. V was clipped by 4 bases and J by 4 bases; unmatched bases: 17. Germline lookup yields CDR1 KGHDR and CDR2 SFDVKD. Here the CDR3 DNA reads TGTGCCACCAGTGACAAGGACAGGGGTAAGAGTCCGGGGCCAGATACGCAGTATTTT. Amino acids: CATSDKDRGKSPGPDTQYF.

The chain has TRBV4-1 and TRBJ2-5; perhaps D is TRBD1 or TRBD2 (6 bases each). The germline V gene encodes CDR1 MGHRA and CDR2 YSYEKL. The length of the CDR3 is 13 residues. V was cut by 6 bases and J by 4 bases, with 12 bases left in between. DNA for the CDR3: TGCGCCAGCAGTGTAGGGGGGCGAGAGACCCAGTACTTC. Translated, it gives CASSVGGRETQYF.

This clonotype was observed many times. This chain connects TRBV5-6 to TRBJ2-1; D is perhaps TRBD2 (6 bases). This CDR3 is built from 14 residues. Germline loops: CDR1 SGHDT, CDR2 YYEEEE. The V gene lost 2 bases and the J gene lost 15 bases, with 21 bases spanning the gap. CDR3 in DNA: TGTGCCAGCAGCTTCTTCTCTCCGGGAGACACTCGGTTCTTC. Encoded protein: CASSFFSPGDTRFF. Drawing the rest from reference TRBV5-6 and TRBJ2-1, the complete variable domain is DAGVTQSPTHLIKTRGQQVTLRCSPKSGHDTVSWYQQALGQGPQFIFQYYEEEERQRGNFPDRFSGHQFPNYSSELNVNALLLGDSALYLCASSFFSPGDTRFFGPGTRLTVL.

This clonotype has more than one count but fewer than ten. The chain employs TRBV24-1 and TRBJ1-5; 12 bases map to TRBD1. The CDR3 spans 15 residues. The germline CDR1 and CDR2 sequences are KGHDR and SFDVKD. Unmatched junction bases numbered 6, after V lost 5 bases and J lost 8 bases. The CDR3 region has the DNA TGTGCCACCAGTGCGGGACAGGGGGCAGGAAAGCCCCAGCATTTT. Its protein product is CATSAGQGAGKPQHF.

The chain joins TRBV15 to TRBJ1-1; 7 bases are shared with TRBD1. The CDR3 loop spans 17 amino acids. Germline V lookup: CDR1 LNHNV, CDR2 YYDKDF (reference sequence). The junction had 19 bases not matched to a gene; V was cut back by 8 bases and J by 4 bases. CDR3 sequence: CATLGRGGETQRTEAFF. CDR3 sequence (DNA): TGTGCCACCCTCGGGAGAGGGGGCGAAACCCAGCGCACTGAAGCTTTCTTT.

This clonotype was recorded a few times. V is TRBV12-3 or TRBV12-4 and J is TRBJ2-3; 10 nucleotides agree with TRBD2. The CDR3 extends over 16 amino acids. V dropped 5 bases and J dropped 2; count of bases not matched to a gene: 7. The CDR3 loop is CASSLHSGGATDTQYF. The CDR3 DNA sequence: TGTGCCAGCAGTCTCCACAGCGGGGGGGCCACAGATACGCAGTATTTT.

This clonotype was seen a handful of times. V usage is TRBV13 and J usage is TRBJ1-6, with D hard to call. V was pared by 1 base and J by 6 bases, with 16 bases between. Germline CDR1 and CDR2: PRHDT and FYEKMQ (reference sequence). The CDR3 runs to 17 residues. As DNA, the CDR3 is TGTGCCAGCAGCTTAGCCGGGGTAGCATTTGGTAATTCACCCCTCCACTTT. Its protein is CASSLAGVAFGNSPLHF.

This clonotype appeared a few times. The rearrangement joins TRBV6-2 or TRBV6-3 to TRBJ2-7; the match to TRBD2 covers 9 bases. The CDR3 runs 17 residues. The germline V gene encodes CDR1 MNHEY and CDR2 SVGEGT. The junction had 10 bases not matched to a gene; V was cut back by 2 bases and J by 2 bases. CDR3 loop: CASSYTLAGPRAYEQYF. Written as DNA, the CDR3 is TGTGCCAGCAGTTACACGCTAGCGGGGCCGCGTGCCTACGAGCAGTACTTC.

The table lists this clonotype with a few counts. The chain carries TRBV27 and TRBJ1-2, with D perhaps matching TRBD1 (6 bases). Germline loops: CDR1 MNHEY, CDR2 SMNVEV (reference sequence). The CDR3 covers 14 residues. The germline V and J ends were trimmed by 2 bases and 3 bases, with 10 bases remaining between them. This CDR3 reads CASSLGQGHYGYTF. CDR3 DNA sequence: TGTGCCAGCAGTTTAGGGCAGGGGCACTATGGCTACACCTTC.

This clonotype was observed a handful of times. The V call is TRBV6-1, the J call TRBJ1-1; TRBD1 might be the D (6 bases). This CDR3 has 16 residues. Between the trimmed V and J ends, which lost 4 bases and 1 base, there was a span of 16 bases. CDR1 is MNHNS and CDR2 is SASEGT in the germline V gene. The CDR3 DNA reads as TGTGCCAGCAGTGGGGCGGGGGGCGATCCGAACACTGAAGCTTTCTTT. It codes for CASSGAGGDPNTEAFF.

CDR3 DNA sequence: TGTGCCAGCAGCTTAACTAGCGGGAACACAGATACGCAGTATTTT. Its protein product is CASSLTSGNTDTQYF. The chain is built from TRBV7-3 and TRBJ2-3, with 8 bases lining up with TRBD2. With V trimmed by 0 bases and J by 2 bases, 1 base remained unmatched. This CDR3 contains 15 residues. Germline-derived CDR1 and CDR2 are SGHTA and FQGTGA.

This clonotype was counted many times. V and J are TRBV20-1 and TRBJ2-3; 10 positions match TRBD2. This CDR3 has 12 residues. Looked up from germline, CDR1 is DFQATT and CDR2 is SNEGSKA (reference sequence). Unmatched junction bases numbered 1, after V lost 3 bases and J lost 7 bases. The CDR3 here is CSASSGGHTQYF. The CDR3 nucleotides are TGCAGTGCTAGTAGCGGGGGGCATACGCAGTATTTT.

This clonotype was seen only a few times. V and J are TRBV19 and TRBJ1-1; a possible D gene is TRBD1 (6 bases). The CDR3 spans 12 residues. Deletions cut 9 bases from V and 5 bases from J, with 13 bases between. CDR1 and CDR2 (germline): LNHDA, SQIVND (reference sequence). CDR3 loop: CASHRVITEAFF. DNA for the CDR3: TGTGCCAGCCACAGGGTTATTACTGAAGCTTTCTTT.

CDR3 in DNA: TGTGCCAGCAGTTTCGGGGCAGACGAGCAGTACTTC. It encodes CASSFGADEQYF. The chain recombines TRBV12-3 or TRBV12-4 with TRBJ2-7; D possibly uses TRBD1 or TRBD2 (5 bases each). The ends were cut back, 3 bases at V and 5 bases at J, with 8 bases in the middle. The CDR3 length is 12 residues.

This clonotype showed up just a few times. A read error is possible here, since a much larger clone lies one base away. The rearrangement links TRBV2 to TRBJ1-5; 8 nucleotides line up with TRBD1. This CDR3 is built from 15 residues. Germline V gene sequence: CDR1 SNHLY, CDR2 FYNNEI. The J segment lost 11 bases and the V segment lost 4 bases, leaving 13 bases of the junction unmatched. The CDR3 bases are TGTGCCAGCAGTGTATGGGAGACAGGGGCCTCTACCCAGCATTTT. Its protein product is CASSVWETGASTQHF. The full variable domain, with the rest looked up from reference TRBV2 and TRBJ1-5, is EPEVTQTPSHQVTQMGQEVILRCVPISNHLYFYWYRQILGQKVEFLVSFYNNEISEKSEIFDDQFSVERPDGSNFTLKIRSTKLEDSAMYFCASSVWETGASTQHFGDGTRLSIL.

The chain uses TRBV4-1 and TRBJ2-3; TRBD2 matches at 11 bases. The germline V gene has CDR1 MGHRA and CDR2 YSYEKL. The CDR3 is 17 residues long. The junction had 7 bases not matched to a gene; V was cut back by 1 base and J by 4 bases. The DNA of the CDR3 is TGCGCCAGCAGCCAAGCGGGACTAGCGGCCTCTGCAGATACGCAGTATTTT. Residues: CASSQAGLAASADTQYF.

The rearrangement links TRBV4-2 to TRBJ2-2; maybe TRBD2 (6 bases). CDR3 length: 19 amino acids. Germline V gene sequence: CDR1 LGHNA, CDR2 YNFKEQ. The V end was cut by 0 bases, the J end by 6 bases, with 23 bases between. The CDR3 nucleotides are TGTGCCAGCAGCCAAGAATATAGGACTAACGAACGAGGGGCCGGGGAGCTGTTTTTT. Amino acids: CASSQEYRTNERGAGELFF.

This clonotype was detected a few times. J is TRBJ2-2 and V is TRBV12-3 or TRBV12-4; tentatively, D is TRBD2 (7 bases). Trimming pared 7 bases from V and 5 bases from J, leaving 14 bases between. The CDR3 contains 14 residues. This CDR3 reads CASTQGRGTGELFF. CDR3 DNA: TGTGCCAGCACGCAGGGGCGGGGGACCGGGGAGCTGTTTTTT.

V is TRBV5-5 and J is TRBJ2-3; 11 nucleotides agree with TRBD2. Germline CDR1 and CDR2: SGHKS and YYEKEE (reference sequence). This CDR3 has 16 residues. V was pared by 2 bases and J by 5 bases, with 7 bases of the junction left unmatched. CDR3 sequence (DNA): TGTGCCAGCAGCTTTGCGGCCCTAGCGGGGGGAGATACGCAGTATTTT. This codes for CASSFAALAGGDTQYF.

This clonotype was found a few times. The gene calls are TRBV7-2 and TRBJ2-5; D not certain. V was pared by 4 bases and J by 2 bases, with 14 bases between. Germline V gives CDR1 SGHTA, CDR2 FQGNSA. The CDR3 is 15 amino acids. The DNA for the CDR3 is TGTGCCAGCAGCTCCATCAATGTGGTACAAGAGACCCAGTACTTC. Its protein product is CASSSINVVQETQYF.

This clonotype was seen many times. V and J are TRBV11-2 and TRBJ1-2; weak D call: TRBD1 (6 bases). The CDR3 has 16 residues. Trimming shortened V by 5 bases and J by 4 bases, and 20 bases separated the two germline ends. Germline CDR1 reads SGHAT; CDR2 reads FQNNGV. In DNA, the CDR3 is TGTGCCAGCAGCGCAGCAGGGGACGGCGGGATCTATGGCTACACCTTC. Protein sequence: CASSAAGDGGIYGYTF. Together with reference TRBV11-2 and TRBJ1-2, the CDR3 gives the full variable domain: EAGVAQSPRYKIIEKRQSVAFWCNPISGHATLYWYQQILGQGPKLLIQFQNNGVVDDSQLPKDRFSAERLKGVDSTLKIQPAKLEDSAVYLCASSAAGDGGIYGYTFGSGTRLTVV.

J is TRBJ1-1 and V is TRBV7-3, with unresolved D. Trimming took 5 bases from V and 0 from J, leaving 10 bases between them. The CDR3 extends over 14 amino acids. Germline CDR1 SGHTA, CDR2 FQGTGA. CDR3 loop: CASSADPLNTEAFF. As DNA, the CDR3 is TGTGCCAGCAGCGCCGACCCATTGAACACTGAAGCTTTCTTT.

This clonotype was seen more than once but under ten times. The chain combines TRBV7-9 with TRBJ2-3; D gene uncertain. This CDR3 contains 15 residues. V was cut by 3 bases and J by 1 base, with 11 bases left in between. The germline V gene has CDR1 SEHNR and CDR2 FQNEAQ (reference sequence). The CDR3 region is CASSFRATRTDTQYF. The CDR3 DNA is TGTGCCAGCAGCTTTCGGGCTACCCGCACAGATACGCAGTATTTT.

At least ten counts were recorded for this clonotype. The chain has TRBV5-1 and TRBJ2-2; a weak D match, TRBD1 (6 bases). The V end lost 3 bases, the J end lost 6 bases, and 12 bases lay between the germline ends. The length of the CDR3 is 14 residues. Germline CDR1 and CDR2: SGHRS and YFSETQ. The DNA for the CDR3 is TGCGCCAGCAGCTACCAACAGGGCTCCGGGGAGCTGTTTTTT. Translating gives CASSYQQGSGELFF.

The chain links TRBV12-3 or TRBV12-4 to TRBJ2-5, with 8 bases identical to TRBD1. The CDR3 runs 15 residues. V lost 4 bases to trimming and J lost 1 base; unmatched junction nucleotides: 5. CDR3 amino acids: CASSYGQGVQETQYF. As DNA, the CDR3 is TGTGCCAGCAGTTATGGACAGGGTGTCCAAGAGACCCAGTACTTC.

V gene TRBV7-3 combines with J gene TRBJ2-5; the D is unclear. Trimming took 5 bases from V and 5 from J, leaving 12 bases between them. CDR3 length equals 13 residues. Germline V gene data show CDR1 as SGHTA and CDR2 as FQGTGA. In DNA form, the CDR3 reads TGTGCCAGCAGCAGGAGCTCGCACGAGACCCAGTACTTC. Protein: CASSRSSHETQYF. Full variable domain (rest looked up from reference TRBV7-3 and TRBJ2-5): GAGVSQTPSNKVTEKGKYVELRCDPISGHTALYWYRQSLGQGPEFLIYFQGTGAADDSGLPNDRFFAVRPEGSVSTLKIQRTERGDSAVYLCASSRSSHETQYFGPGTRLLVL.

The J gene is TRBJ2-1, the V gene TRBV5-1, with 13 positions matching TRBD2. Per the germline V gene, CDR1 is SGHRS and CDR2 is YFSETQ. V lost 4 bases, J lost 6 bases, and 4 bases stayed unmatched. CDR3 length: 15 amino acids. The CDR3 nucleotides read TGCGCCAGCAGCCGGACTAGCGGGGGACGCAATGAGCAGTTCTTC. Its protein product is CASSRTSGGRNEQFF. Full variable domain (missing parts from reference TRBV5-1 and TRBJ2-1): KAGVTQTPRYLIKTRGQQVTLSCSPISGHRSVSWYQQTPGQGLQFLFEYFSETQRNKGNFPGRFSGRQFSNSRSEMNVSTLELGDSALYLCASSRTSGGRNEQFFGPGTRLTVL.

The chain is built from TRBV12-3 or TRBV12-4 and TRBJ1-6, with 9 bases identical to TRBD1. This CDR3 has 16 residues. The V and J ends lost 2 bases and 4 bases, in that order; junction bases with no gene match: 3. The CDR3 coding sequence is TGTGCCAGCAGTTTAACGACAGGGGGTTATAATTCACCCCTCCACTTT. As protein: CASSLTTGGYNSPLHF.

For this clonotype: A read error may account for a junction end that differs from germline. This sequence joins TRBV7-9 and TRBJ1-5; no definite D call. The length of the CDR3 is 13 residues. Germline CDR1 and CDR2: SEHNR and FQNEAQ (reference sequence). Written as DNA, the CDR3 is TGTGCCAGCACCGAGGGAGGGTTTCAGCCCAAGCATTTT. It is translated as CASTEGGFQPKHF.

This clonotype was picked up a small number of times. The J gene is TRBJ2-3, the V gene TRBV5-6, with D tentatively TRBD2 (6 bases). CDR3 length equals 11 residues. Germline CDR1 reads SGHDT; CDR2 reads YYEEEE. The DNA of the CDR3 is TGTGCTGCGGGGCGCCAGGATACGCAGTATTTT. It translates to CAAGRQDTQYF.

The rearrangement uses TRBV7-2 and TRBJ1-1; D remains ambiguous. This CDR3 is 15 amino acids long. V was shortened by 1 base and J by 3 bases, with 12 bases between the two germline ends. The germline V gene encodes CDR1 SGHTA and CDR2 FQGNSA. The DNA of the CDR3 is TGTGCCAGCAGCTTAGTGCCGGGCGCCTACACTGAAGCTTTCTTT. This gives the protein CASSLVPGAYTEAFF.

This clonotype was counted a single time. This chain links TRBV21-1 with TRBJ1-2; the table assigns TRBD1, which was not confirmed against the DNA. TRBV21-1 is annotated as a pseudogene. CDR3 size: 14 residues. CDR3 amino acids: CASTFRTGAYGYTF. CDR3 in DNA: TGTGCCAGCACCTTCCGGACAGGCGCCTATGGCTACACCTTC.